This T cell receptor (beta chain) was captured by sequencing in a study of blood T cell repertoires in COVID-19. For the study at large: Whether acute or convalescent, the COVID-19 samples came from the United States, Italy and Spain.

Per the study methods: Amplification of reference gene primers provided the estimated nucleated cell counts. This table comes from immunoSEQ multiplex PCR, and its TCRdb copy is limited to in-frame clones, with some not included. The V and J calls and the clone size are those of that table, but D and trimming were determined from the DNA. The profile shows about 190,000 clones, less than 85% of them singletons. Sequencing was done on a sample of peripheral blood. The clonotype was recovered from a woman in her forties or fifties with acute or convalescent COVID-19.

The CDR3 loop reads CASSPTSGRASDEQFF. The CDR3 DNA reads TGTGCCAGCAGTCCCACTAGCGGGAGGGCCTCCGATGAGCAGTTCTTC. The V call is TRBV6-2 or TRBV6-3, the J call TRBJ2-1, with 13 bases matching TRBD2. CDR3 length: 16 amino acids. The V gene's germline CDR1 is MNHEY and CDR2 SVGEGT. The V and J ends lost 5 bases and 8 bases, in that order; junction bases with no gene match: 9.